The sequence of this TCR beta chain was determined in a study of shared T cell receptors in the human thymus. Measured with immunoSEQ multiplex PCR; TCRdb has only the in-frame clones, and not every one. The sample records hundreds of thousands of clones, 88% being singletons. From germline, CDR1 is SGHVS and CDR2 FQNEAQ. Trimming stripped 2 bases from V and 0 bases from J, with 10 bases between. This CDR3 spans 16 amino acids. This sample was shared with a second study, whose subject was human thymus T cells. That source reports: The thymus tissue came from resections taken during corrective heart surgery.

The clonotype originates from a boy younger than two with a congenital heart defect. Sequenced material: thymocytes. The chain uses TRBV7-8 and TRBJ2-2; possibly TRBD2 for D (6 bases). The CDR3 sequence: CASSLIVAANTGELFF. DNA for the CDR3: TGTGCCAGCAGCTTAATCGTAGCGGCGAACACCGGGGAGCTGTTTTTT.